This is a list of T cell receptor beta chains from one sample in a study of CD8 T cells in ankylosing spondylitis. In TCRdb, the 5' RACE reads were re-called with MiXCR into one record per CDR3 protein. The sample includes under 450,000 distinct CDR3 sequences, approximately 17% of them seen just once. Input material: blood, either unsorted or a sorted T cell fraction (not recorded which). All receptors come from a male donor with ankylosing spondylitis. The CDR3 runs from the conserved cysteine through the conserved F or W. Each record gives: CDR3 length, D gene, V gene, J gene, clone size, CDR3 protein, CDR3 DNA. A D gene is named only where the DNA matches it firmly. Expanded clones are given a class, and other clones once, few, many or no size at all.

16	.	TRBV5-1	TRBJ1-1	.	CASSLGFWELNTEAFF	TGCGCCAGCAGCTTGGGGTTTTGGGAATTGAACACTGAAGCTTTCTTT
15	TRBD2	TRBV20-1	TRBJ2-7	.	CSARDLPGGPGEQYF	TGCAGTGCTAGAGATCTCCCGGGAGGGCCGGGGGAGCAGTACTTC
15	.	TRBV6-5	TRBJ2-7	few	CASSYGAGDTYEQYF	TGTGCCAGCAGTTACGGGGCTGGGGATACCTACGAGCAGTACTTC
15	TRBD2	TRBV20-1	TRBJ2-5	.	CSAESGLVVWETQYF	TGCAGTGCTGAATCGGGACTAGTCGTCTGGGAGACCCAGTACTTC
14	.	TRBV3-1	TRBJ2-7	.	CASSQGPGTTGQYF	TGTGCCAGCAGCCAAGGTCCGGGGACGACAGGGCAGTACTTC
15	TRBD2	TRBV6-2/TRBV6-3	TRBJ2-7	many	CASRNSGRISYEQYF	TGTGCCAGCAGAAATAGCGGGAGGATCTCCTACGAGCAGTACTTC
15	TRBD1	TRBV5-4	TRBJ2-7	.	CASSLEGQISYEQYF	TGTGCCAGCAGCCTAGAGGGACAGATCTCCTACGAGCAGTACTTC
14	.	TRBV7-2	TRBJ2-7	.	CASSTRTGFLEQYF	TGTGCCAGCAGCACCAGAACAGGGTTCCTCGAGCAGTACTTC
15	.	TRBV15	TRBJ1-1	few	CATTRGGAANTEAFF	TGTGCCACCACGCGAGGGGGGGCTGCGAACACTGAAGCTTTCTTT
13	TRBD2	TRBV29-1	TRBJ2-1	many	CSSSGSSYNEQFF	TGCAGCTCGAGCGGGAGCTCCTACAATGAGCAGTTCTTC
17	.	TRBV25-1	TRBJ2-2	few	CASSERNEKASTGELFF	TGTGCCAGCAGTGAAAGAAATGAGAAAGCGAGCACCGGGGAGCTGTTTTTT
14	.	TRBV20-1	TRBJ2-3	few	CSATGQERTDTQYF	TGCAGTGCAACGGGACAAGAGCGCACAGATACGCAGTATTTT
13	TRBD1	TRBV29-1	TRBJ2-7	many	CSVRGGQGREQYF	TGCAGCGTCCGTGGGGGACAGGGTAGGGAGCAGTACTTC
16	TRBD2	TRBV5-1	TRBJ2-1	few	CASTGTSGSVYNEQFF	TGCGCCAGCACCGGGACTAGCGGGAGTGTCTACAATGAGCAGTTCTTC
18	TRBD2	TRBV9	TRBJ2-3	.	CASSQTSGGAFSTDTQYF	TGTGCCAGCAGCCAAACTAGCGGGGGGGCCTTTTCCACAGATACGCAGTATTTT
16	.	TRBV9	TRBJ1-2	.	CASSVGGSIANYGYTF	TGTGCCAGCAGCGTAGGAGGGTCGATAGCTAACTATGGCTACACCTTC
14	TRBD1	TRBV27	TRBJ2-7	.	CASRRGGAPYEQYF	TGTGCCAGCCGCCGAGGGGGCGCCCCCTACGAGCAGTACTTC
14	TRBD1	TRBV10-3	TRBJ1-5	.	CAIRGTGGNQPQHF	TGTGCCATCAGGGGGACAGGGGGCAATCAGCCCCAGCATTTT
13	.	TRBV5-1	TRBJ1-1	many	CASSLGEVTEAFF	TGCGCCAGCAGCTTGGGGGAGGTCACTGAAGCTTTCTTT
13	.	TRBV29-1	TRBJ1-2	few	CSVEIGTVYGYTF	TGCAGCGTTGAAATCGGGACCGTGTATGGCTACACCTTC
15	.	TRBV4-2	TRBJ2-7	few	CASSQSFFGSYEQYF	TGTGCCAGCAGCCAAAGCTTTTTCGGCTCCTACGAGCAGTACTTC
12	.	TRBV30	TRBJ2-3	few	CAWGPFTDTQYF	TGTGCCTGGGGCCCTTTCACAGATACGCAGTATTTT
15	.	TRBV7-2	TRBJ1-2	.	CASSYRADSNYGYTF	TGTGCCAGCAGCTATAGGGCCGACAGTAACTATGGCTACACCTTC
12	.	TRBV6-1	TRBJ1-2	many	CASSETGYGYTF	TGCGCCAGCAGCGAAACAGGGTATGGCTACACCTTC
15	.	TRBV10-2	TRBJ1-5	.	CASSESRCSNQPQHF	TGCGCCAGCAGTGAGTCCCGTTGTAGCAATCAGCCCCAGCATTTT
15	.	TRBV5-1	TRBJ2-1	few	CASSHAGSSYNEQFF	TGCGCCAGCAGCCACGCAGGGAGCTCCTACAATGAGCAGTTCTTC
14	.	TRBV3-1	TRBJ2-1	.	CASSQVNGAVEQFF	TGTGCCAGCAGCCAAGTTAACGGGGCAGTTGAGCAGTTCTTC
14	.	TRBV28	TRBJ2-7	.	CASIHSRGFYEQYF	TGTGCCAGCATCCATTCGAGGGGGTTCTACGAGCAGTACTTC
16	TRBD2	TRBV7-9	TRBJ2-7	.	CASSLTRTSGAYEQYF	TGTGCCAGCAGCTTAACGCGGACTAGCGGAGCCTACGAGCAGTACTTC
17	TRBD2	TRBV29-1	TRBJ2-3	.	CSVRPGLAGDLSDTQYF	TGCAGCGTCAGACCGGGACTAGCGGGAGACCTCTCCGATACGCAGTATTTT
11	.	TRBV19	TRBJ2-3	few	CASTARDTQYF	TGTGCCAGTACGGCGAGAGATACGCAGTATTTT
16	.	TRBV20-1	TRBJ1-4	few	CSARSAGGEANEKLFF	TGCAGTGCTAGGTCTGCCGGGGGCGAAGCTAATGAAAAACTGTTTTTT
14	.	TRBV15	TRBJ2-1	.	CATSSYNSENEQFF	TGTGCCACCAGCAGCTACAATAGCGAGAATGAGCAGTTCTTC
13	TRBD1	TRBV15	TRBJ1-2	.	CATSREGTAGYTF	TGTGCCACCAGCAGAGAGGGGACAGCTGGCTACACCTTC
14	.	TRBV5-5	TRBJ2-7	few	CASSLVLGKGEQYF	TGTGCCAGCAGCTTGGTGCTGGGGAAAGGCGAGCAGTACTTC
15	TRBD1	TRBV12-3/TRBV12-4	TRBJ1-2	.	CASSPRQGMGYGYTF	TGTGCCAGCAGTCCCAGACAGGGAATGGGCTATGGCTACACCTTC
13	.	TRBV6-1	TRBJ1-5	.	CASGPYGNQPQHF	TGTGCCAGCGGTCCTTACGGGAATCAGCCCCAGCATTTT
15	.	TRBV12-3/TRBV12-4	TRBJ2-2	few	CASGVGGPPPRELFF	TGTGCCAGCGGGGTGGGTGGACCCCCCCCCAGGGAGCTGTTTTTT
17	.	TRBV5-4	TRBJ2-2	.	CASSLEVSARGTGELFF	TGTGCCAGCAGCTTGGAGGTCTCTGCACGGGGCACCGGGGAGCTGTTTTTT
15	.	TRBV20-1	TRBJ1-5	.	CSASGTPNSNQPQHF	TGCAGTGCTAGCGGGACACCCAATAGCAATCAGCCCCAGCATTTT
16	TRBD2	TRBV5-1	TRBJ2-1	.	CASSSQLAGGPNEQFF	TGCGCCAGCAGCTCCCAACTAGCGGGAGGGCCAAATGAGCAGTTCTTC
15	.	TRBV30	TRBJ2-1	.	CAWSAAGTSYNEQFF	TGTGCCTGGAGTGCGGCGGGTACCTCCTACAATGAGCAGTTCTTC
13	.	TRBV7-8	TRBJ1-2	.	CASSLDHRVIYTF	TGTGCCAGCAGCTTAGACCACAGGGTAATTTACACCTTC
14	.	TRBV12-5	TRBJ2-1	.	CASGLVGAEWRQFF	TGTGCTAGTGGTTTGGTAGGGGCGGAATGGAGGCAGTTCTTC
15	.	TRBV3-1	TRBJ2-3	few	CASSLTGAGTDTQYF	TGTGCCAGCAGCTTAACGGGGGCCGGCACAGATACGCAGTATTTT
14	.	TRBV6-1	TRBJ2-2	few	CASRMSGDTGELFF	TGTGCCAGCAGAATGTCGGGGGACACCGGGGAGCTGTTTTTT
18	TRBD2	TRBV12-5	TRBJ2-5	few	CASGLVRGSGGLQETQYF	TGTGCTAGTGGTTTGGTACGGGGTAGCGGGGGCCTACAAGAGACCCAGTACTTC
16	TRBD2	TRBV4-1	TRBJ2-1	.	CASSQGLAGGDNEQFF	TGCGCCAGCAGCCAAGGACTAGCGGGAGGGGACAATGAGCAGTTCTTC
16	TRBD2	TRBV4-3	TRBJ2-1	few	CASSQDRAGTNNEQFF	TGCGCCAGCAGCCAAGATCGAGCGGGAACTAACAATGAGCAGTTCTTC